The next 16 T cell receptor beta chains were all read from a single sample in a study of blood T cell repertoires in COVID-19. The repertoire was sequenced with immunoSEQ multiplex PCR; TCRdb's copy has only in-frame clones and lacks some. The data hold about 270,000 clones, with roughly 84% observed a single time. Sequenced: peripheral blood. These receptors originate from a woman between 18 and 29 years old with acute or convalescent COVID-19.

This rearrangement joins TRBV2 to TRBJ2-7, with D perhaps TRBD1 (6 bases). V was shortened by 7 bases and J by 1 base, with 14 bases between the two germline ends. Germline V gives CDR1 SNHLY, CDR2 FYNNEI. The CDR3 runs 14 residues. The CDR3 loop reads CASMATGTSYEQYF. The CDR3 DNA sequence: TGTGCCAGCATGGCGACCGGGACATCCTACGAGCAGTACTTC.

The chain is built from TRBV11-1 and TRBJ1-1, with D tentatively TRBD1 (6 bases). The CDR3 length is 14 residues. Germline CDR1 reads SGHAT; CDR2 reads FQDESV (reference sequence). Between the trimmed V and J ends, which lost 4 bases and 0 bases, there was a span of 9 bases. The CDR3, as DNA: TGTGCCAGCAGCTCCGGGACACTGAACACTGAAGCTTTCTTT. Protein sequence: CASSSGTLNTEAFF.

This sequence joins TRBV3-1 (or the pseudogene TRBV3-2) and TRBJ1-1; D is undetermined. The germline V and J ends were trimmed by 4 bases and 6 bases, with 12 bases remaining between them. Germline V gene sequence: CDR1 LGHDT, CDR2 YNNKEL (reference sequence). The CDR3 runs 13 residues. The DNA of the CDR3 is TGTGCCAGCAGCCCGCGGACTGGGGCTGAAGCTTTCTTT. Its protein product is CASSPRTGAEAFF.

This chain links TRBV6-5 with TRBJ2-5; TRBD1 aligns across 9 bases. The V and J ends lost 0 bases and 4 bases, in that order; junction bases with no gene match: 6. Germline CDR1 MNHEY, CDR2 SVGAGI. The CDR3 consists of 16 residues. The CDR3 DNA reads TGTGCCAGCAGTTACTCTTGGGGACAGGGTGGAGAGACCCAGTACTTC. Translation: CASSYSWGQGGETQYF.

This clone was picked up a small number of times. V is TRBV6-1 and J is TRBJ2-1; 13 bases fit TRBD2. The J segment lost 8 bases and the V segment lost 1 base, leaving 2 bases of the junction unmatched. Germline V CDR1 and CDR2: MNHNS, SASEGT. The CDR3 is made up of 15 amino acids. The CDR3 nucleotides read TGTGCCAGCAGTGAAGGGACTAGCGGGAGTGATGAGCAGTTCTTC. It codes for CASSEGTSGSDEQFF.

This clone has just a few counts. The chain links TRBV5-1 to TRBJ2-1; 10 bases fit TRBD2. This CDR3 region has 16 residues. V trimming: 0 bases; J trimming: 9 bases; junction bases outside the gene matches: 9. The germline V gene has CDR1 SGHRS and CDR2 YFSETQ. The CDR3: CASSLASSGRAGEQFF. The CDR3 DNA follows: TGCGCCAGCAGCTTGGCCTCCAGCGGGAGGGCTGGTGAGCAGTTCTTC.

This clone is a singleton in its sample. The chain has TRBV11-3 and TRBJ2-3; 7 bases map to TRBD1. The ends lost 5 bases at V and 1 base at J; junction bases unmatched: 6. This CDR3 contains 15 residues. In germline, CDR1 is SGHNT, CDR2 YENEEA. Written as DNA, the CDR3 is TGTGCCAGCAGCCCACAGGGGTTGGGCACAGATACGCAGTATTTT. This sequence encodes CASSPQGLGTDTQYF. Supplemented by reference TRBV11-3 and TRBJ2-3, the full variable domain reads EAGVVQSPRYKIIEKKQPVAFWCNPISGHNTLYWYLQNLGQGPELLIRYENEEAVDDSQLPKDRFSAERLKGVDSTLKIQPAELGDSAVYLCASSPQGLGTDTQYFGPGTRLTVL.

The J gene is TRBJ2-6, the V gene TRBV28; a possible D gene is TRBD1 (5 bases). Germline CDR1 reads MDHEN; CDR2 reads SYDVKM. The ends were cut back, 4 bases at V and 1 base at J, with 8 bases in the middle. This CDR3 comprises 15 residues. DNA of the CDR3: TGTGCCAGCAGTTCCCAGGGTTCTGGGGCCAACGTCCTGACTTTC. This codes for CASSSQGSGANVLTF.

In nucleotides, the CDR3 is TGTGCCAGCAGCTTCTCTCCCAGGGTCGATGAGCAGTTCTTC. Protein sequence: CASSFSPRVDEQFF. The chain couples TRBV7-3 to TRBJ2-1; TRBD1 is a possible D gene (5 bases). Germline V lookup: CDR1 SGHTA, CDR2 FQGTGA. V was clipped by 3 bases and J by 8 bases, with 14 bases between them. The CDR3 has 14 amino acids.

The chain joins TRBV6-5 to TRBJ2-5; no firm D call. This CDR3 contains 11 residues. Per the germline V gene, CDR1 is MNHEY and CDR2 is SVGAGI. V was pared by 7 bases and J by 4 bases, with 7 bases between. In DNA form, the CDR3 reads TGTGCCAGCAATGTTCGAGAGACCCAGTACTTC. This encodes CASNVRETQYF.

The CDR3 DNA reads as TGTGCCAGCAGTTTTCGATCGGCCGGGACAGGGGCCATTCAGTACTTC. This translates into CASSFRSAGTGAIQYF. The genes are TRBV27 and TRBJ2-4; 10 nucleotides agree with TRBD1. This CDR3 spans 16 amino acids. Per germline, CDR1 MNHEY and CDR2 SMNVEV (reference sequence). Trimming at V came to 3 bases and at J to 9 bases, leaving 11 bases not matched to a gene.

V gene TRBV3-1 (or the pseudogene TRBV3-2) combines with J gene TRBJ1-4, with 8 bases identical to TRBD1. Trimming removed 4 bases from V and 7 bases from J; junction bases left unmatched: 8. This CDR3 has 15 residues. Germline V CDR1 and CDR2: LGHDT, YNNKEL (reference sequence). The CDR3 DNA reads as TGTGCCAGCAGCCTCAGACAGGGGTCGACTGAAAAACTGTTTTTT. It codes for CASSLRQGSTEKLFF.

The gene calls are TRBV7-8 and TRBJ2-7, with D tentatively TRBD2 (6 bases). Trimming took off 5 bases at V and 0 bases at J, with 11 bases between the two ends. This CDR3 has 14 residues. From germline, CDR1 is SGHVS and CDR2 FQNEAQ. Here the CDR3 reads CASSLLTSSYEQYF. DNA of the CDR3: TGTGCCAGCAGCCTACTGACTAGCTCCTACGAGCAGTACTTC.

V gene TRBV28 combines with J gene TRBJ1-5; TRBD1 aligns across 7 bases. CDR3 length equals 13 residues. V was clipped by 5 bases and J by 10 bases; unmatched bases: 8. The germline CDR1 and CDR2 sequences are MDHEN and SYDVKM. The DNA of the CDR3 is TGTGCCAGCAGTGGACAGGAGAGTCGACCCCAGCATTTT. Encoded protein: CASSGQESRPQHF.

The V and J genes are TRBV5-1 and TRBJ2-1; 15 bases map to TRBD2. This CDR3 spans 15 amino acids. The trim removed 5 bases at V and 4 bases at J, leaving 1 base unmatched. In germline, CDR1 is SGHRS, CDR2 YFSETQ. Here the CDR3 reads CASSGTSGRYNEQFF. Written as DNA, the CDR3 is TGCGCCAGCAGTGGGACTAGCGGGAGGTACAATGAGCAGTTCTTC. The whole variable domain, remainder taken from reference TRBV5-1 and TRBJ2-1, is KAGVTQTPRYLIKTRGQQVTLSCSPISGHRSVSWYQQTPGQGLQFLFEYFSETQRNKGNFPGRFSGRQFSNSRSEMNVSTLELGDSALYLCASSGTSGRYNEQFFGPGTRLTVL.

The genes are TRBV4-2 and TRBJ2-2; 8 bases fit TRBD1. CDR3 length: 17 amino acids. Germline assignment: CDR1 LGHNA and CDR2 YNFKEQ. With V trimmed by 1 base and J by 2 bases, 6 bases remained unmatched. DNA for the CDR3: TGTGCCAGCAGCCAAGGGCAGGGGGCCATAAACACCGGGGAGCTGTTTTTT. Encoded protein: CASSQGQGAINTGELFF.